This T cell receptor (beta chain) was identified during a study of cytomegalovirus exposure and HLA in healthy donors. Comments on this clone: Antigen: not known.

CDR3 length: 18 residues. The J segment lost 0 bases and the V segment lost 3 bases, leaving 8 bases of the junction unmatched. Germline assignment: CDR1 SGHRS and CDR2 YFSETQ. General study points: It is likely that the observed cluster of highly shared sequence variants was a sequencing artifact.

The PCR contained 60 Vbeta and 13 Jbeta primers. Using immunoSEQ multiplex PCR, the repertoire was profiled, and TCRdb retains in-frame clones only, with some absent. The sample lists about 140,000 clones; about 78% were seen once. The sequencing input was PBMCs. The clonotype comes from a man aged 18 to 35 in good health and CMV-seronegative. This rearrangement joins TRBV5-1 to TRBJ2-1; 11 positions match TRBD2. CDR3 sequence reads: CASSWGSSGGSSYNEQFF. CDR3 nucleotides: TGCGCCAGCAGCTGGGGGTCTAGCGGGGGGAGCTCCTACAATGAGCAGTTCTTC.